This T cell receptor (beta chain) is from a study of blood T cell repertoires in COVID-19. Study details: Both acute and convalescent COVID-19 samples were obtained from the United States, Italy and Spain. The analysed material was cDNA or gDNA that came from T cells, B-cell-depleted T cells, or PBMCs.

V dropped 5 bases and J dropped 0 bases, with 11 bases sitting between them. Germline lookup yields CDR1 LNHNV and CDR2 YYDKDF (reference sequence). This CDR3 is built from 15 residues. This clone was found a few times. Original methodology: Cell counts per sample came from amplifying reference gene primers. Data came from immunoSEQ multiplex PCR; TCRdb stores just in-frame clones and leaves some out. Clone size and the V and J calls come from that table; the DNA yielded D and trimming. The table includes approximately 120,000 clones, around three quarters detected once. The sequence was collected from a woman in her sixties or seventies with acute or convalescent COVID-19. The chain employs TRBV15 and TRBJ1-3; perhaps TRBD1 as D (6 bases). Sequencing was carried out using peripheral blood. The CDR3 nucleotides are TGTGCCACCAGCCCCCGGGGGGCCTCTGGAAACACCATATATTTT. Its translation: CATSPRGASGNTIYF.